These 8 T cell receptor beta chains were sequenced from one sample in a study of identical twins. TCRdb itself ran the 5' RACE reads through MiXCR, one entry per CDR3 protein. The sample has 400,000 or so distinct CDR3 sequences, roughly 10% seen once; the top ten hold 8% to 10%. Sequencing input: naive T cells sorted from blood. These receptors originate from a woman aged 45-65 years in good health.

This clonotype was picked up many times. V usage is TRBV5-5 and J usage is TRBJ1-1; D call uncertain. Germline loops: CDR1 SGHKS, CDR2 YYEKEE (reference sequence). The CDR3 length is 16 residues. V was clipped by 3 bases and J by 3 bases, with 18 bases between them. CDR3 in DNA: TGTGCCAGCAGCTATAAACCGCCAGGAGGGTACACTGAAGCTTTCTTT. It codes for CASSYKPPGGYTEAFF.

J is TRBJ2-7 and V is TRBV5-1; D possibly corresponds to TRBD2 (5 bases). V lost 0 bases, J lost 5 bases, and 6 bases lay in between. There are 12 residues in the CDR3. Germline values: CDR1 SGHRS, CDR2 YFSETQ. CDR3 sequence: CASSLAGNEQYV. The CDR3 DNA reads as TGCGCCAGCAGCTTGGCCGGGAACGAGCAGTACGTC.

This clonotype was seen only a few times. Germline and junction disagree at one end, which may indicate a read error. CDR3 sequence reads: CASSLAQRDRQYF. CDR3 bases: TGTGCCAGCAGTTTAGCGCAGCGGGATAGGCAGTATTTT. The chain joins TRBV12-3 or TRBV12-4 to TRBJ2-3; 7 nucleotides agree with TRBD2. CDR3 length: 13 amino acids.

Ten or more counts support this clonotype. V is TRBV3-1 and J is TRBJ1-2; D gene uncertain. CDR1 LGHDT and CDR2 YNNKEL come from the germline V gene (reference sequence). This CDR3 contains 15 residues. V lost 1 base, J lost 8 bases, and 17 bases lay in between. For the CDR3, the DNA is TGTGCCAGCAGCCAAGGTGTGGTAGTGGAGGGAGGCTACACCTTC. As protein: CASSQGVVVEGGYTF.

This clonotype showed up many times. V is TRBV20-1 and J is TRBJ1-4, with a weak D call TRBD1 (5 bases). The CDR3 covers 13 residues. In germline, CDR1 is DFQATT, CDR2 SNEGSKA (reference sequence). V was pared by 1 base and J by 8 bases, with 11 bases between. The CDR3 protein is CSARVPGQEKLFF. DNA for the CDR3: TGCAGTGCTAGAGTCCCAGGGCAAGAAAAACTGTTTTTT.

The chain joins TRBV6-2 or TRBV6-3 to TRBJ2-3; 12 nucleotides line up with TRBD2. The CDR3 covers 16 residues. Germline trimming cut 5 bases from V and 3 bases from J; bases unmatched to any gene: 6. The germline V gene has CDR1 MNHEY and CDR2 SVGEGT. This CDR3 is CASSGWTSGKTDTQYF. CDR3 nucleotides: TGTGCCAGCAGTGGATGGACTAGCGGGAAAACAGATACGCAGTATTTT.

A few counts support this clonotype. The chain combines TRBV20-1 with TRBJ2-1; 13 bases are shared with TRBD2. CDR1 is DFQATT and CDR2 is SNEGSKA in the germline V gene (reference sequence). With V trimmed by 5 bases and J by 11 bases, 18 bases remained unmatched. CDR3 length: 17 residues. The CDR3 DNA follows: TGCAGTGCTGGGGGTGGGGGAACTAGCGGGAGGGCCATAAAGCAGTTCTTC. This codes for CSAGGGGTSGRAIKQFF.

V gene TRBV14 combines with J gene TRBJ2-7, with D perhaps matching TRBD1 (6 bases). There are 14 residues in the CDR3. Trimming took 6 bases from V and 0 from J, leaving 12 bases between them. Germline assignment: CDR1 SGHDN and CDR2 FVKESK. As DNA, the CDR3 is TGTGCCAGCAGTCCCCGGGACATCTCCTACGAGCAGTACTTC. Amino acid sequence: CASSPRDISYEQYF.